The 14 T cell receptor beta chains in this list originate from one sample, sequenced in a study of human T cells and chemical hapten exposure (dated by TCRdb to about 2021). Unfractionated whole blood was collected in Tempus Blood RNA tubes, and total RNA was extracted from that blood. The library relied on 5' RACE. Sequencing instrument: Illumina MiSeq. TCRdb took the public reads, trimmed them with fastp at Q25, ran MiXCR for clone calling and kept in-frame beta chains. Entries are consolidated by CDR3 protein sequence, retaining the most common genes and DNA. This sample lists tens of thousands of distinct CDR3 sequences; 7.7% were detected once. 2% to 2.5% of the sample rests with the top ten. Source of these receptors: a male donor in good health.

This clonotype has a handful of counts. The chain combines TRBV7-9 with TRBJ2-1; 8 nucleotides align to TRBD1. After removal of 7 bases from V and 3 bases from J, the junction contained 8 bases not matched to a gene. Germline V gene sequence: CDR1 SEHNR, CDR2 FQNEAQ (reference sequence). The CDR3 has 15 amino acids. The DNA of the CDR3 is TGTGCCAGCATCCCGACAGGGGCCCTCTACAATGAGCAGTTCTTC. Translated, it gives CASIPTGALYNEQFF.

This clonotype was counted at least ten times. The rearrangement joins TRBV7-8 to TRBJ2-3; 11 positions match TRBD2. The CDR3 runs to 18 residues. Germline V gene data show CDR1 as SGHVS and CDR2 as FQNEAQ. With 2 bases clipped from V and 1 base from J, the junction kept 8 bases outside the gene matches. The CDR3 reads CASSLMTSGTGGTDTQYF. For the CDR3, the DNA is TGTGCCAGCAGCTTAATGACTAGCGGGACGGGGGGCACAGATACGCAGTATTTT. Variable domain in full (rest from reference TRBV7-8 and TRBJ2-3): GAGVSQSPRYKVAKRGQDVALRCDPISGHVSLFWYQQALGQGPEFLTYFQNEAQLDKSGLPSDRFFAERPEGSVSTLKIQRTQQEDSAVYLCASSLMTSGTGGTDTQYFGPGTRLTVL.

This clonotype turned up a few times. This sequence joins TRBV12-3 or TRBV12-4 and TRBJ1-1; D is ambiguous. V was pared by 5 bases and J by 1 base, with 11 bases between. The CDR3 length is 14 residues. The CDR3 protein is CASSRDTSNTEAFF. CDR3 sequence (DNA): TGTGCCAGCAGTAGAGACACCTCGAACACTGAAGCTTTCTTT.

This chain joins TRBV19 and TRBJ2-1, with TRBD2 matching 8 bases. The CDR3 is made up of 16 amino acids. Germline-derived CDR1 and CDR2 are LNHDA and SQIVND (reference sequence). V trimming: 4 bases; J trimming: 7 bases; junction bases outside the gene matches: 12. DNA for the CDR3: TGTGCCAGTAGTACCCCGGCTAGCGGGCGGGGGAATGAGCAGTTCTTC. This encodes CASSTPASGRGNEQFF.

This clonotype was observed a few times. The V and J genes are TRBV19 and TRBJ1-1, with D unclear. The germline V gene has CDR1 LNHDA and CDR2 SQIVND (reference sequence). The CDR3 contains 13 residues. Trimming cost V 6 bases and J 0 bases, with 8 bases left between them. The CDR3 DNA is TGTGCCAGTAGCCGTCCCTTGAACACTGAAGCTTTCTTT. It is translated as CASSRPLNTEAFF.

The V and J genes are TRBV5-1 and TRBJ1-4, with a weak D call TRBD1 (6 bases). This CDR3 contains 15 residues. V was cut by 2 bases and J by 2 bases, with 10 bases left in between. The germline V gene has CDR1 SGHRS and CDR2 YFSETQ. CDR3 coding DNA: TGCGCCAGCAGCTTCACAGGGTCCACTAATGAAAAACTGTTTTTT. As protein: CASSFTGSTNEKLFF.

The chain employs TRBV10-3 and TRBJ2-1; D is undetermined. The CDR3 has 15 amino acids. The germline CDR1 and CDR2 sequences are ENHRY and SYGVKD. V lost 2 bases and J 0 bases, leaving 8 bases between the germline ends. The CDR3, as DNA: TGTGCCATCAGTGAGCCATTAAGCTCCTACAATGAGCAGTTCTTC. Translated, it gives CAISEPLSSYNEQFF.

This clonotype was counted a few times. The genes are TRBV12-3 or TRBV12-4 and TRBJ2-1; D not resolved. Trimming took 3 bases from V and 8 from J, leaving 5 bases between them. The CDR3 has 11 residues. CDR3 sequence (DNA): TGTGCCAGCAGTTTTGAATATGAGCAGTTCTTC. It yields the protein CASSFEYEQFF.

This clonotype was seen more than once but under ten times. This chain joins TRBV14 and TRBJ2-3; no reliable D call. The germline V gene encodes CDR1 SGHDN and CDR2 FVKESK. Trimming took off 0 bases at V and 4 bases at J, with 17 bases between the two ends. The CDR3 runs to 17 residues. The CDR3 spells CASSQDVGTSHADTQYF. As DNA, the CDR3 is TGTGCCAGCAGCCAAGATGTGGGAACATCCCACGCAGATACGCAGTATTTT.

The gene calls are TRBV3-1 and TRBJ1-2, with a possible D match to TRBD1 (5 bases). Trimming pared 10 bases from V and 0 bases from J, leaving 18 bases between. The CDR3 length is 15 residues. The germline gives CDR1 LGHDT, CDR2 YNNKEL (reference sequence). CDR3 sequence (DNA): TGTGCCACCAACGAGATAGCGACAGCTAACTATGGCTACACCTTC. Protein product: CATNEIATANYGYTF.

The chain links TRBV6-5 to TRBJ1-6, with D tentatively TRBD1 (5 bases). CDR1 and CDR2 (germline): MNHEY, SVGAGI. This CDR3 contains 18 residues. V was trimmed by 0 bases and J by 0 bases, leaving 12 bases between them. In DNA, the CDR3 is TGTGCCAGCAGTTACTCGAGCTCAGGGTTCTCCTATAATTCACCCCTCCACTTT. Amino acid sequence: CASSYSSSGFSYNSPLHF.

This clonotype has at least ten counts. The chain links TRBV2 to TRBJ1-2; 9 nucleotides agree with TRBD1. Germline V gene data show CDR1 as SNHLY and CDR2 as FYNNEI. The trim removed 3 bases at V and 8 bases at J, leaving 10 bases unmatched. This CDR3 has 15 residues. CDR3 residues: CASSDADRGLRGYTF. The CDR3 region has the DNA TGTGCCAGCAGTGATGCGGACAGGGGTCTTCGGGGCTACACCTTC.

This chain connects TRBV7-8 to TRBJ2-2; D is perhaps TRBD1 or TRBD2 (5 bases each). The CDR3 runs to 15 residues. V was clipped by 6 bases and J by 8 bases, with 19 bases between them. In germline, CDR1 is SGHVS, CDR2 FQNEAQ. The CDR3 loop is CASREGTSKGGELFF. The CDR3 DNA reads as TGTGCCAGCAGGGAAGGGACCTCAAAGGGAGGGGAGCTGTTTTTT.

This chain links TRBV3-1 with TRBJ2-1; 10 nucleotides agree with TRBD2. V shed 1 base and J 2 bases; nucleotides not matched to a gene: 11. CDR1 is LGHDT, CDR2 YNNKEL, per germline (reference sequence). This CDR3 contains 19 residues. CDR3 in amino acids: CASSQVFSGGLATYNEQFF. The CDR3 region has the DNA TGTGCCAGCAGCCAAGTTTTTTCTGGGGGACTAGCGACCTACAATGAGCAGTTCTTC.